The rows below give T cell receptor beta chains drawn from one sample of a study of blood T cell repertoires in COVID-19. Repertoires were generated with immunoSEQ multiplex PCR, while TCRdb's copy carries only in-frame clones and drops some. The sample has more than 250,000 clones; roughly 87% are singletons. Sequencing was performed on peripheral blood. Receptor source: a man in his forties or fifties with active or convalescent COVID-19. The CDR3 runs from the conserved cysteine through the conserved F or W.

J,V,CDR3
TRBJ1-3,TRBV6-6,CASRGQGESSGNTIYF
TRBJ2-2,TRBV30,CAWSEQGPGELFF
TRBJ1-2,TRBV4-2,CASSQETVLGGYTF
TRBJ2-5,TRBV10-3,CAISDRSGNRYQETQYF
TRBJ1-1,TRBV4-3,CASSQAQGYRNTEAFF
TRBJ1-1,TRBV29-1,CSVEGDSGNTEAFF
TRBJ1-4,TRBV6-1,CASSETTGGGTNEKLFF
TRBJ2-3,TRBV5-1,CASSLGLAASTDTQYF
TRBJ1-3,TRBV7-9,CASSLIRGSAGNTIYF
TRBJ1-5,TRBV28,CASSLGSGQPYQPQHF
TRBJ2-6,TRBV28,CASSLSQGNNVLTF
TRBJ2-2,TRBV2,CASRPTGGVGELFF
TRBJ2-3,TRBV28,CASSSPGTSGSTDTQYF
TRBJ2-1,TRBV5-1,CASSPPRGGGSYNEQFF
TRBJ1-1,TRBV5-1,CASSFRDSLMNTEAFF
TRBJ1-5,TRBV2,CASSEVARNQPQHF
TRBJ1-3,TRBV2,CASRQGDPGNTIYF
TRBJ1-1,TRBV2,CASSPALAEAFF
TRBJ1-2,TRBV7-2,CASSLVADSNYGYTF
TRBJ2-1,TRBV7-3,CASSLTFRNEQFF
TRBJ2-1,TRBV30,CAWSWAGTPSYNEQFF
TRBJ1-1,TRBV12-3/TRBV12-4,CASSSPPEAFF
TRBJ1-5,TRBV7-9,CASKGGRRRQDLTNQPQHF